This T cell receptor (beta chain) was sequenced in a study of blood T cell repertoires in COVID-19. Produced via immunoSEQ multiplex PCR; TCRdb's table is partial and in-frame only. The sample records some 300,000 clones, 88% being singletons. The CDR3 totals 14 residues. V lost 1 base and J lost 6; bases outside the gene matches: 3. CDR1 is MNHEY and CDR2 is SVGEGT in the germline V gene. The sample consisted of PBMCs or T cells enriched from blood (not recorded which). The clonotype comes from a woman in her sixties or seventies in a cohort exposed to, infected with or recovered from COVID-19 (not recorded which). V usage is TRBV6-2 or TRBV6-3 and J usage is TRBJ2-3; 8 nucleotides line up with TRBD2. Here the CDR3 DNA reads TGTGCCAGCAGTTACTTAGCGGGATTTGATACGCAGTATTTT. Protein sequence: CASSYLAGFDTQYF.